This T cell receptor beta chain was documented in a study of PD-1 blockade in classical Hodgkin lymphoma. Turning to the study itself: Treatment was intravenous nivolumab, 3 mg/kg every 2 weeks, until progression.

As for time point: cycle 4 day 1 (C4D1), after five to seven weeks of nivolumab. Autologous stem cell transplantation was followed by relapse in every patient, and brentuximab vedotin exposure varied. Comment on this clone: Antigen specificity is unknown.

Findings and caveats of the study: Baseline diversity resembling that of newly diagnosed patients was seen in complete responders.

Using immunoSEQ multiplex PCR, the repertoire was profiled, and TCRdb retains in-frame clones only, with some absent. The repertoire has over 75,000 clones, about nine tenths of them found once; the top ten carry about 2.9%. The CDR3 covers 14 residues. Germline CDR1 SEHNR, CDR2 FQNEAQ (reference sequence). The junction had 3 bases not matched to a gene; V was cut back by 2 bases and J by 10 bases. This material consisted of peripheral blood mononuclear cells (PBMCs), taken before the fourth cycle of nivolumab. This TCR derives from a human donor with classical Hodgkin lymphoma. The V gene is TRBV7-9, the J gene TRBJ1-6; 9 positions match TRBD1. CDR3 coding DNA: TGTGCCAGCAGCTTACGGGACAGGGTCTCACCCCTCCACTTT. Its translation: CASSLRDRVSPLHF.